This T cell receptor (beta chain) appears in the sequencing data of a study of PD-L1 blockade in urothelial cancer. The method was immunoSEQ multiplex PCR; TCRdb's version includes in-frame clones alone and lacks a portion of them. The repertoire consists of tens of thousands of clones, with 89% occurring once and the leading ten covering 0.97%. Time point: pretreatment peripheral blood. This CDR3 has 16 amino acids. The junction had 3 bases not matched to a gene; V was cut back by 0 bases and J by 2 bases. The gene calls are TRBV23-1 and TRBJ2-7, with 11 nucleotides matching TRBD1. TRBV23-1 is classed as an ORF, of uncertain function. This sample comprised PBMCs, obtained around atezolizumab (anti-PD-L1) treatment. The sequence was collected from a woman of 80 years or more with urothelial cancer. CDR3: CASSQSPGQGAYEQYF. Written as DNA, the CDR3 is TGCGCCAGCAGTCAATCACCGGGACAGGGGGCCTACGAGCAGTACTTC.